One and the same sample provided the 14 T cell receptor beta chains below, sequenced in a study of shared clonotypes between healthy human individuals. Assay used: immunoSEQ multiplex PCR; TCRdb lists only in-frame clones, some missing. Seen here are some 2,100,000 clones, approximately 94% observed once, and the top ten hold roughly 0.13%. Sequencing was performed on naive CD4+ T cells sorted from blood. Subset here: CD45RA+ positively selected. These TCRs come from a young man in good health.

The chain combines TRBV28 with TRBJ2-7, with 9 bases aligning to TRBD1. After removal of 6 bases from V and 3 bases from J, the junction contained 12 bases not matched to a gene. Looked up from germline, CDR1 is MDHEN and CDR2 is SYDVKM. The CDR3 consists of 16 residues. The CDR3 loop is CASSQLGQGRFYEQYF. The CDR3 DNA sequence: TGTGCCAGCAGCCAACTTGGACAGGGGAGATTCTACGAGCAGTACTTC.

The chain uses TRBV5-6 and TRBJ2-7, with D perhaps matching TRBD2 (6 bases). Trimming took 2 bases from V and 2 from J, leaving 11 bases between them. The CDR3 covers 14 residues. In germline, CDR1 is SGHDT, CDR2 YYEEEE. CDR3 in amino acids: CASSLAGDTYEQYF. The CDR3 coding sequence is TGTGCCAGCAGCTTAGCGGGTGATACCTACGAGCAGTACTTC.

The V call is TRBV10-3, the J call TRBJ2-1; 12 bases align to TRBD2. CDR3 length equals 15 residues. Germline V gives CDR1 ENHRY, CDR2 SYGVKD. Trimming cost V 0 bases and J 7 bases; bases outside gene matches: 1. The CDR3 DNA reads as TGTGCCATCAGTGAGTCGACTAGCGGGAGTAATGAGCAGTTCTTC. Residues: CAISESTSGSNEQFF.

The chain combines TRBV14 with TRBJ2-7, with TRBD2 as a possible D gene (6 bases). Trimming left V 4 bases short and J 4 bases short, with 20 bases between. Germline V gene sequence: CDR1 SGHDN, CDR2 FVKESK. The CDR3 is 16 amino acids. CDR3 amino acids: CASSLKLAARLYEQYF. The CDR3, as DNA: TGTGCCAGCAGCCTAAAACTAGCCGCTCGACTTTACGAGCAGTACTTC.

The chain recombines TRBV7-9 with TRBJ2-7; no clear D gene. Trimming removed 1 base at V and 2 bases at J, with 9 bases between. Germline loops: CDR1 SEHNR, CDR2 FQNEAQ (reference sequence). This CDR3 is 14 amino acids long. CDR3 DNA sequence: TGTGCCAGCAGCTTAGACGGATTTACCTACGAGCAGTACTTC. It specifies CASSLDGFTYEQYF.

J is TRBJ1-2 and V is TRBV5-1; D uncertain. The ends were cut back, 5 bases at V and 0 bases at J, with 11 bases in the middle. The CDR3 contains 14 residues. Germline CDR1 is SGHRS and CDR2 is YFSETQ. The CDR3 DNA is TGCGCCAGCAGGGGTGGAGTAGCTAACTATGGCTACACCTTC. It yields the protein CASRGGVANYGYTF.

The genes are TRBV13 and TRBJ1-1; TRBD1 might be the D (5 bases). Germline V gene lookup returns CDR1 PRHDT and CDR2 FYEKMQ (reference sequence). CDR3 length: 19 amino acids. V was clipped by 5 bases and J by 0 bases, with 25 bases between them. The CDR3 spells CASSIRGPGGGSLNTEAFF. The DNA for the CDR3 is TGTGCCAGCAGCATTAGGGGCCCCGGGGGTGGCAGCCTGAACACTGAAGCTTTCTTT.

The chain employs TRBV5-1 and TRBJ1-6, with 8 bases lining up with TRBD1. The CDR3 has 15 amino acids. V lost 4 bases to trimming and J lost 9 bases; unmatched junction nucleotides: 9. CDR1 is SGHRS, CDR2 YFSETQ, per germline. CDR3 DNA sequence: TGCGCCAGCAGCCCGGACAGGGTCCGCGGTTCACCCCTCCACTTT. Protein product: CASSPDRVRGSPLHF.

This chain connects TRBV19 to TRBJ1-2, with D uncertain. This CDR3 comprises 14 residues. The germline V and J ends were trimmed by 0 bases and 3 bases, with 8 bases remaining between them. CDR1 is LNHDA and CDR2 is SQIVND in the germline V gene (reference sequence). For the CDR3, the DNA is TGTGCCAGTAGTATAGAGGTCCTCCACTATGGCTACACCTTC. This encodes CASSIEVLHYGYTF.

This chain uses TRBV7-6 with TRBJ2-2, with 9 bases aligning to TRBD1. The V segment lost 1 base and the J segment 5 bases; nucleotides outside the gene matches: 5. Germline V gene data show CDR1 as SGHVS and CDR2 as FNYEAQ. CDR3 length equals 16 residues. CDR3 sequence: CASSLDGTGRTGELFF. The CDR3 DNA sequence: TGTGCCAGCAGCTTAGACGGGACAGGGAGGACCGGGGAGCTGTTTTTT.

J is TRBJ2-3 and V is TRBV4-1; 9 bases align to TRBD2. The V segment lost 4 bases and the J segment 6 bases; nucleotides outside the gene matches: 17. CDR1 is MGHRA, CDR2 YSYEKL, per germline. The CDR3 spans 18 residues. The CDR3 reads CASSPRGRGGPSVDTQYF. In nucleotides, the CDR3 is TGCGCCAGCAGCCCCAGAGGGCGGGGGGGCCCGTCCGTGGATACGCAGTATTTT.

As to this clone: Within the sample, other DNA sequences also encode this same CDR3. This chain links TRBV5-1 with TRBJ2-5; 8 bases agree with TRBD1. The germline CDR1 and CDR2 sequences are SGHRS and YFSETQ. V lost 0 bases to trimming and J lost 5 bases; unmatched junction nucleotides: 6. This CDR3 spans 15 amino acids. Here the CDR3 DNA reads TGCGCCAGCAGCTTGGAGGCAGGGGGCCGGGAGACCCAGTACTTC. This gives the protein CASSLEAGGRETQYF.

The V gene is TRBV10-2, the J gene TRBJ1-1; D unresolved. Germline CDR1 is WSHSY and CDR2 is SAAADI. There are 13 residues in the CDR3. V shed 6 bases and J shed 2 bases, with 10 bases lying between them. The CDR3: CASRPEVNTEAFF. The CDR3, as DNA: TGCGCCAGCAGGCCCGAAGTAAACACTGAAGCTTTCTTT.

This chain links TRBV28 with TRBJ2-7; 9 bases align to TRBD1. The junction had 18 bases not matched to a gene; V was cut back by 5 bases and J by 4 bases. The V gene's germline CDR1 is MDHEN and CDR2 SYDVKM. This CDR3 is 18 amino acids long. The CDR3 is CASSPTGTGPSLFYEQYF. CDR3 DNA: TGTGCCAGCAGTCCAACCGGGACAGGGCCCTCGTTATTTTACGAGCAGTACTTC. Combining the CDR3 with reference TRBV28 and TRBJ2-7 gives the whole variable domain DVKVTQSSRYLVKRTGEKVFLECVQDMDHENMFWYRQDPGLGLRLIYFSYDVKMKEKGDIPEGYSVSREKKERFSLILESASTNQTSMYLCASSPTGTGPSLFYEQYFGPGTRLTVT.